The 17 T cell receptor beta chains given below trace back to one sample, sequenced in a study of blood T cell repertoires in COVID-19. Libraries were prepared by immunoSEQ multiplex PCR; TCRdb keeps only in-frame clonotypes and omits some of them. The sample carries some 260,000 clones, approximately 89% recorded once. Sequences were obtained from peripheral blood. The receptors originated from a woman between 65 and 79 years old with COVID-19, enrolled during active disease.

This chain joins TRBV10-1 and TRBJ2-7; perhaps TRBD1 as D (5 bases). The CDR3 has 14 residues. Trimming pared 3 bases from V and 2 bases from J, leaving 11 bases between. Looked up from germline, CDR1 is WNHNN and CDR2 is SYGVQD (reference sequence). CDR3 loop: CASSDVRQTYEQYF. CDR3 sequence (DNA): TGCGCCAGCAGTGACGTACGACAGACCTACGAGCAGTACTTC.

The V and J genes are TRBV5-1 and TRBJ1-1; TRBD1 is a possible D gene (6 bases). CDR3 length equals 12 residues. The V gene's germline CDR1 is SGHRS and CDR2 YFSETQ. Trimming removed 1 base from V and 5 bases from J, with 6 bases in between. The chain's CDR3 is CASSLRGTEAFF. Written as DNA, the CDR3 is TGCGCCAGCAGCTTGAGGGGGACTGAAGCTTTCTTT.

This clone was counted a few times. The chain joins TRBV28 to TRBJ2-5; 7 positions agree with TRBD2. Trimming at V came to 7 bases and at J to 2 bases, leaving 7 bases not matched to a gene. The CDR3 extends over 14 amino acids. CDR1 is MDHEN, CDR2 SYDVKM, per germline. CDR3 sequence: CASTRERIQETQYF. CDR3 nucleotide sequence: TGTGCCAGCACGCGGGAGAGAATACAAGAGACCCAGTACTTC. Combining the CDR3 with reference TRBV28 and TRBJ2-5 gives the whole variable domain DVKVTQSSRYLVKRTGEKVFLECVQDMDHENMFWYRQDPGLGLRLIYFSYDVKMKEKGDIPEGYSVSREKKERFSLILESASTNQTSMYLCASTRERIQETQYFGPGTRLLVL.

J is TRBJ2-5 and V is TRBV6-5; a weak D match, TRBD1 (6 bases). Germline values: CDR1 MNHEY, CDR2 SVGAGI. V was shortened by 6 bases and J by 2 bases, with 10 bases between the two germline ends. There are 13 residues in the CDR3. The CDR3 sequence: CASSLGQQETQYF. CDR3 bases: TGTGCCAGCAGCCTTGGACAGCAAGAGACCCAGTACTTC.

The chain combines TRBV19 with TRBJ1-2, with 7 bases identical to TRBD1. V dropped 5 bases and J dropped 6; count of bases not matched to a gene: 9. The CDR3 has 14 amino acids. The germline V gene encodes CDR1 LNHDA and CDR2 SQIVND (reference sequence). In nucleotides, the CDR3 is TGTGCCAGTAGTCCAGCGACAGGGTACCATGGCTACACCTTC. Translation: CASSPATGYHGYTF.

This clone has a single count. The V call is TRBV27, the J call TRBJ2-1, with TRBD1 as a possible D gene (5 bases). The V and J ends lost 0 bases and 10 bases respectively, with 10 bases between them. Germline V gives CDR1 MNHEY, CDR2 SMNVEV (reference sequence). The CDR3 runs to 13 residues. CDR3 amino acids: CASSLSGAGEQFF. In DNA form, the CDR3 reads TGTGCCAGCAGTTTATCAGGGGCCGGAGAGCAGTTCTTC.

The chain joins TRBV5-1 to TRBJ2-1, with 9 bases identical to TRBD2. After removal of 3 bases from V and 2 bases from J, the junction contained 3 bases not matched to a gene. Per germline, CDR1 SGHRS and CDR2 YFSETQ. This CDR3 is 15 amino acids long. As DNA, the CDR3 is TGCGCCAGCAGCTCCAGACTAGCGGCCTACAATGAGCAGTTCTTC. Translation: CASSSRLAAYNEQFF.

DNA of the CDR3: TGTGCCAGCACCAGATCGATTGGACAGGGTGGTCAGCCCCAGCATTTT. The encoded protein is CASTRSIGQGGQPQHF. The chain has TRBV6-6 and TRBJ1-5; 8 bases are shared with TRBD1. J was trimmed by 6 bases and V by 7 bases; bases with no gene match: 14. The CDR3 totals 16 residues. Germline CDR1 MNHNY, CDR2 SVGAGI (reference sequence).

The chain combines TRBV15 with TRBJ1-2; no definite D call. CDR3 length equals 16 residues. Trimming left V 3 bases short and J 5 bases short, with 19 bases between. Per the germline V gene, CDR1 is LNHNV and CDR2 is YYDKDF (reference sequence). The CDR3 loop reads CATSRDTTPPGYGYTF. CDR3 DNA sequence: TGTGCCACCAGCAGGGATACGACACCGCCGGGATATGGCTACACCTTC.

The chain joins TRBV6-5 to TRBJ2-2; D perhaps matches TRBD2 (5 bases). Germline V lookup: CDR1 MNHEY, CDR2 SVGAGI. Trimming removed 2 bases from V and 4 bases from J, with 11 bases in between. The CDR3 has 15 amino acids. The CDR3 protein is CASSYRRAGTGELFF. CDR3 bases: TGTGCCAGCAGTTACCGGCGGGCGGGCACCGGGGAGCTGTTTTTT.

The rearrangement links TRBV11-2 to TRBJ1-1; tentatively, D is TRBD1 (6 bases). CDR1 is SGHAT and CDR2 is FQNNGV in the germline V gene. The CDR3 runs to 18 residues. Trimming removed 1 base at V and 0 bases at J, with 18 bases between. The CDR3 reads CASSLGAGVGHMNTEAFF. DNA of the CDR3: TGTGCCAGCAGCTTAGGTGCAGGGGTGGGCCACATGAACACTGAAGCTTTCTTT.

V is TRBV7-3 and J is TRBJ2-5, with D unclear. Germline-derived CDR1 and CDR2 are SGHTA and FQGTGA. Trimming left V 2 bases short and J 5 bases short, with 12 bases between. The CDR3 spans 14 residues. CDR3 DNA sequence: TGTGCCAGCAGCTTAGGATTTGCCGGGGAGACCCAGTACTTC. Translated: CASSLGFAGETQYF.

The chain recombines TRBV6-4 with TRBJ1-5, with TRBD1 identical over 7 bases. The CDR3 length is 18 residues. V trimming: 5 bases; J trimming: 10 bases; junction bases outside the gene matches: 23. CDR1 is MRHNA and CDR2 is SNTAGT in the germline V gene. The CDR3, as DNA: TGTGCCAGCAGTCGCCTCGACTTTGGGGGCAGGGGGTTTCTACCCCAGCATTTT. Translating gives CASSRLDFGGRGFLPQHF.

This clone turned up a few times. This chain uses TRBV30 with TRBJ2-7, with a tentative D call TRBD2 (6 bases). Germline loops: CDR1 GTSNPN, CDR2 SVGIG (reference sequence). V lost 3 bases and J 4 bases, leaving 19 bases between the germline ends. CDR3 length: 15 amino acids. The chain's CDR3 is CAWSPFTGAKYEQYF. The CDR3 coding sequence is TGTGCCTGGAGCCCTTTTACGGGAGCAAAATACGAGCAGTACTTC.

This rearrangement joins TRBV15 to TRBJ2-5; maybe TRBD1 (5 bases). Germline lookup yields CDR1 LNHNV and CDR2 YYDKDF (reference sequence). With 1 base removed from V and 5 bases from J, the gap between germline ends came to 17 bases. This CDR3 has 16 amino acids. The CDR3 sequence is CATSRAGLGPSETQYF. The CDR3 coding sequence is TGTGCCACCAGCAGAGCTGGCTTGGGGCCCTCGGAGACCCAGTACTTC.

The chain is built from TRBV11-2 and TRBJ2-1; possibly TRBD2 for D (5 bases). The CDR3 contains 17 residues. Per the germline V gene, CDR1 is SGHAT and CDR2 is FQNNGV. V was cut by 6 bases and J by 10 bases, with 28 bases left in between. As DNA, the CDR3 is TGTGCCAGCAGTCCTAGTGGTCGGCTAGCAATATCCAAAGAGCAGTTCTTC. It yields the protein CASSPSGRLAISKEQFF.

In the case of this clone: The sample holds other DNA sequences that translate to the same CDR3. The gene calls are TRBV18 and TRBJ1-1; TRBD1 matches at 7 bases. Germline-derived CDR1 and CDR2 are KGHSH and LQKENI. This CDR3 region has 14 residues. The junction had 2 bases not matched to a gene; V was cut back by 4 bases and J by 0 bases. CDR3 amino acids: CASSRQGLNTEAFF. As DNA, the CDR3 is TGTGCCAGCTCACGACAGGGTTTGAACACTGAAGCTTTCTTT.